Included here is one T cell receptor (beta chain) sequence, with context. This entry is derived from a study of CD8 T cells in Susac syndrome. Random hexamers primed reverse transcription of about 0.5 to 1 ug RNA. MiXCR was run by TCRdb on the immunoSEQ multiplex PCR reads, yielding one entry per CDR3 protein. The sample yields approximately 170,000 distinct CDR3 sequences, about 90% seen once. The germline V gene encodes CDR1 SGHRS and CDR2 YFSETQ. Trimming left V 5 bases short and J 0 bases short, with 12 bases between. The CDR3 runs to 15 residues. Sequenced sample: CD4+ T cells from PBMCs. This sequence joins TRBV5-1 and TRBJ1-3; D is unclear. The sequence came from a human donor in good health. CDR3 region: CASRREWFSGNTIYF. CDR3 in DNA: TGCGCCAGCAGAAGGGAGTGGTTCTCTGGAAACACCATATATTTT.